This record covers a single T cell receptor beta chain. The data are from a study of blood T cell repertoires in COVID-19. Recovery meant two consecutive negative NP/OP PCR tests, professional clearance, or resolved symptoms. Authors' analysis steps: Estimation of nucleated cell counts was performed using reference gene primer amplification. Method: immunoSEQ multiplex PCR; TCRdb's copy keeps in-frame clones and lacks some. The V and J calls and clone size were taken over from that table, and D and trimming were inferred from the DNA. The profile shows about 140,000 clones, about 89% of them singletons. The V gene end was trimmed by 4 bases and the J gene end by 9 bases; junction bases not matched to a gene: 12. CDR3 length: 14 residues.

Sequencing was done on a sample of PBMCs or T cells enriched from blood (not recorded which). The chain uses TRBV5-3 and TRBJ2-5; TRBD1 matches at 7 bases. TRBV5-3 is annotated as an ORF whose role is uncertain. The source of this sequence is a man aged 55 to 70 who had recovered from COVID-19. The CDR3 nucleotides are TGTGCCAGAAGCAATACAGGACAGGCCTCGGCCCAGTACTTC. This codes for CARSNTGQASAQYF.